What follows are 14 T cell receptor beta chains derived from one specimen sequenced in a study of T cell repertoires in cytomegalovirus infection. TCRdb recomputed calls from the reads with MiXCR, one row per CDR3 protein. The table has 740,000 or so distinct CDR3 sequences, 35% seen once. Material: PBMCs. The receptors were gathered from a human donor in good health (CMV status not recorded). Some clones in this sample may be carry-over from other donors' samples.

This clonotype was seen more than once but under ten times. The V call is TRBV7-2, the J call TRBJ1-1, with D unresolved. CDR1 and CDR2 from the germline V gene are SGHTA and FQGNSA. The CDR3 length is 15 residues. V was clipped by 1 base and J by 5 bases, with 14 bases between them. In nucleotides, the CDR3 is TGTGCCAGCAGCTTAGGAGGCCGAGAGTGGACTGAAGCTTTCTTT. It encodes CASSLGGREWTEAFF.

DNA for the CDR3: TGTGCCAGCAGCCTCCGGCGGGACAGGGAGTCCTACGAGCAGTACTTC. Residues: CASSLRRDRESYEQYF. V is TRBV6-2 or TRBV6-3 and J is TRBJ2-7; 9 bases agree with TRBD1. This CDR3 has 16 residues. J gave up 1 base and V 6 bases, and 10 bases lay outside the gene matches. Germline assignment: CDR1 MNHEY and CDR2 SVGEGT.

V and J are TRBV10-3 and TRBJ1-6; D remains ambiguous. V lost 0 bases and J lost 7, with 10 bases in between. The CDR3 runs 15 residues. Germline CDR1 ENHRY, CDR2 SYGVKD. CDR3 sequence reads: CAISESERENSPLHF. As DNA, the CDR3 is TGTGCCATCAGTGAGTCGGAGCGAGAAAATTCACCCCTCCACTTT.

This clonotype has a handful of counts. The chain is built from TRBV28 and TRBJ1-2; no definite D call. The CDR3 consists of 13 residues. V was shortened by 6 bases and J by 5 bases, with 13 bases between the two germline ends. Germline V lookup: CDR1 MDHEN, CDR2 SYDVKM. CDR3 sequence reads: CASRQSAPYGYTF. As DNA, the CDR3 is TGTGCCAGCAGACAGTCTGCCCCTTATGGCTACACCTTC.

The chain combines TRBV12-3 or TRBV12-4 with TRBJ1-2; D is undetermined. V gave up 4 bases and J gave up 4 bases, with 10 bases separating them. The CDR3 loop spans 13 amino acids. The CDR3 loop is CASSSWVIYGYTF. As DNA, the CDR3 is TGTGCCAGCAGTTCCTGGGTAATCTATGGCTACACCTTC.

This clonotype turned up a few times. This rearrangement joins TRBV6-1 to TRBJ1-6, with D possibly being TRBD1 (5 bases). V was trimmed by 6 bases and J by 4 bases, leaving 13 bases between them. The CDR3 spans 15 residues. CDR1 and CDR2 from the germline V gene are MNHNS and SASEGT. CDR3 residues: CASRPRQLYNSPLHF. The CDR3 nucleotides read TGTGCCAGCAGGCCTAGACAGCTATATAATTCACCCCTCCACTTT.

Only one count was recorded for this clonotype. This may arise from a read error, as a much more abundant clone is one base away. The rearrangement links TRBV7-8 to TRBJ2-1; the match to TRBD1 covers 8 bases. V was pared by 5 bases and J by 9 bases, with 18 bases of the junction left unmatched. The germline gives CDR1 SGHVS, CDR2 FQNEAQ. CDR3 size: 17 residues. CDR3 in amino acids: CASSPMTHWTGTVEQFF. DNA for the CDR3: TGTGCCAGCAGCCCCATGACCCACTGGACAGGGACGGTTGAGCAGTTCTTC.

The table lists this clonotype with a few counts. The V and J genes are TRBV20-1 and TRBJ1-2; 7 bases are shared with TRBD1. This CDR3 comprises 14 residues. Germline CDR1 is DFQATT and CDR2 is SNEGSKA (reference sequence). V gave up 1 base and J gave up 8 bases; unmatched junction bases: 10. CDR3 DNA sequence: TGCAGTGCTAGAGGGACAGGATCTGCATGGGGCTACACCTTC. It yields the protein CSARGTGSAWGYTF.

This clonotype was picked up many times. The chain carries TRBV7-8 and TRBJ1-2, with unresolved D. Germline CDR1 SGHVS, CDR2 FQNEAQ. The CDR3 runs to 13 residues. Trimming pared 4 bases from V and 2 bases from J, leaving 8 bases between. The CDR3 reads CASSYVSNYGYTF. In DNA, the CDR3 is TGTGCCAGCAGCTACGTTTCGAACTATGGCTACACCTTC.

This chain uses TRBV28 with TRBJ2-7; 8 bases align to TRBD2. The trim removed 11 bases at V and 3 bases at J, leaving 12 bases unmatched. CDR1 is MDHEN and CDR2 is SYDVKM in the germline V gene. The CDR3 extends over 14 amino acids. DNA for the CDR3: TGTGCCGGAAGCCGGGAGGGGAGCAGCTACGAGCAGTACTTC. It specifies CAGSREGSSYEQYF.

The V call is TRBV6-8, the J call TRBJ2-3; TRBD2 aligns across 13 bases. Trimming took 2 bases from V and 6 from J; bases not matched to a gene: 8. CDR1 and CDR2 (germline): MNHGY, SAAAGT. The CDR3 loop spans 17 amino acids. The CDR3 DNA reads TGTGCCAGCAGTTACCTCGGACTAGCGGGAGCCTCGGATACGCAGTATTTT. This gives the protein CASSYLGLAGASDTQYF.

In this sample, this clonotype turned up many times. The rearrangement joins TRBV7-2 to TRBJ2-1, with 9 bases that match TRBD1. The CDR3 totals 14 residues. Trimming at V came to 7 bases and at J to 6 bases, leaving 7 bases not matched to a gene. CDR1 SGHTA and CDR2 FQGNSA come from the germline V gene. The CDR3 here is CASTRDREINEQFF. The CDR3 DNA follows: TGTGCCAGCACACGGGACAGGGAAATCAATGAGCAGTTCTTC.

The V call is TRBV6-2 or TRBV6-3, the J call TRBJ1-2; a possible D gene is TRBD1 (5 bases). The CDR3 extends over 13 amino acids. Germline values: CDR1 MNHEY, CDR2 SVGEGT. V lost 4 bases and J 2 bases, leaving 8 bases between the germline ends. The DNA of the CDR3 is TGTGCCAGCAGTTCCGGGACCAACTATGGCTACACCTTC. This encodes CASSSGTNYGYTF.

This clonotype has just a few counts. This sequence joins TRBV19 and TRBJ1-6; D gene uncertain. Germline loops: CDR1 LNHDA, CDR2 SQIVND (reference sequence). Trimming cost V 6 bases and J 9 bases, with 24 bases left between them. This CDR3 has 17 amino acids. CDR3 in amino acids: CASRINSGRASGSPLHF. For the CDR3, the DNA is TGTGCCAGTAGAATAAACTCCGGACGGGCCTCGGGTTCACCCCTCCACTTT.